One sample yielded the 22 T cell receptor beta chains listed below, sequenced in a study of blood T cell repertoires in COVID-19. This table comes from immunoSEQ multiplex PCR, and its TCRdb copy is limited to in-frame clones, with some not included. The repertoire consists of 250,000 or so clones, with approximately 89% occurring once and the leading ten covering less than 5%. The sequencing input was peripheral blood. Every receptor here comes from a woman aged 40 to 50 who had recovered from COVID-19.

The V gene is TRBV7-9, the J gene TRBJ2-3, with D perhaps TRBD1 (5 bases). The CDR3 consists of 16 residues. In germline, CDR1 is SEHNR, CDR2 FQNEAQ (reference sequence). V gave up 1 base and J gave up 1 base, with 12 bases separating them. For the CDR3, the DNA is TGTGCCAGCAGCTTAGGGTCGGCAGGGCGCACAGATACGCAGTATTTT. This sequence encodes CASSLGSAGRTDTQYF.

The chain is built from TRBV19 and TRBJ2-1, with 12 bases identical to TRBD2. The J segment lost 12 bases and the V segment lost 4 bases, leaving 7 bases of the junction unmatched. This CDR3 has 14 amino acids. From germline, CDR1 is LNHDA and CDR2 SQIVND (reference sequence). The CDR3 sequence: CASSRRLAGGWQFF. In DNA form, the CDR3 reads TGTGCCAGTAGTAGGCGGCTAGCGGGAGGGTGGCAGTTCTTC.

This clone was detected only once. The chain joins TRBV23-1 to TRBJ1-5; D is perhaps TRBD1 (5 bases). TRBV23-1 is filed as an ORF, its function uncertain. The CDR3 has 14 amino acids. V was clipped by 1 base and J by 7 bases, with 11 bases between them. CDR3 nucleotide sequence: TGCGCCAGCAGTCAATGGGCCGGGGGGCAGCCCCAGCATTTT. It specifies CASSQWAGGQPQHF.

The CDR3 is CASSPGLRSYEQYV. As DNA, the CDR3 is TGTGCCAGCAGCCCCGGATTAAGGAGCTACGAGCAGTACGTC. This chain connects TRBV7-9 to TRBJ2-7; D gene ambiguous. Germline V gene lookup returns CDR1 SEHNR and CDR2 FQNEAQ (reference sequence). V lost 5 bases and J lost 3, with 14 bases in between. The CDR3 is 14 residues long.

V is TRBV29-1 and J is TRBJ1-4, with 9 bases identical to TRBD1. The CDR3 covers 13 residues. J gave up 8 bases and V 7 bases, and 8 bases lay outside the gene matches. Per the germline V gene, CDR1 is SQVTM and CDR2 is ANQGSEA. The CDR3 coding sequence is TGCAGCGCTAAGGGACAGGGTGGGGAAAAACTGTTTTTT. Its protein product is CSAKGQGGEKLFF.

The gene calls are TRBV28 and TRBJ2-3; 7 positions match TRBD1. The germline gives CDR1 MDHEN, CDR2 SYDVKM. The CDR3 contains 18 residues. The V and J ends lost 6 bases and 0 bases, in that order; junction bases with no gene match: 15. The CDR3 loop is CASSNVRSGTASTDTQYF. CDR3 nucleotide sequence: TGTGCCAGCAGCAACGTACGATCCGGGACAGCTAGCACAGATACGCAGTATTTT.

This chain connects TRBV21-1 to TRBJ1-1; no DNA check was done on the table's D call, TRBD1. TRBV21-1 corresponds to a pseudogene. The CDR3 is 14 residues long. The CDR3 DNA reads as TGTGCCAGCACAGGGAATGACCAGAACACTGAAGCTTTCTTT. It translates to CASTGNDQNTEAFF.

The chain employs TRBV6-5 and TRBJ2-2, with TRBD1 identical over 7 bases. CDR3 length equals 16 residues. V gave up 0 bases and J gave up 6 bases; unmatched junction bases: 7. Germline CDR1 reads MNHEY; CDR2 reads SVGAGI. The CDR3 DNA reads TGTGCCAGCAGTTACTCCCACAGGGGATTCGCCGGGGAGCTGTTTTTT. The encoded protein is CASSYSHRGFAGELFF.

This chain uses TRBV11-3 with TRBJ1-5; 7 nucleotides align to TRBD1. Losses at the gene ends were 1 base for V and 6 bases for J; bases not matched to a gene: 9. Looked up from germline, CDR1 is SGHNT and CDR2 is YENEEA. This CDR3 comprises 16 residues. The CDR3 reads CASSLVLTGEPQPQHF. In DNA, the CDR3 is TGTGCCAGCAGCTTAGTGCTAACAGGGGAGCCTCAGCCCCAGCATTTT.

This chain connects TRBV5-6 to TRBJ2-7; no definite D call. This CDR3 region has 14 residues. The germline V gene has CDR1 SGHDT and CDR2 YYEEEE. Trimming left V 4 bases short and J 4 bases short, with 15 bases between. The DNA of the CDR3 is TGTGCCAGCAGCCTGAAGGAGAAGCTATACGAGCAGTACGTC. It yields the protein CASSLKEKLYEQYV.

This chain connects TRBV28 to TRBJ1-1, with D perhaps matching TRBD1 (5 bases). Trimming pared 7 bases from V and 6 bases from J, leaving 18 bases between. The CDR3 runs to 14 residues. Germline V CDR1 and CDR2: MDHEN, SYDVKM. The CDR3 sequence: CASIEAGLVAEAFF. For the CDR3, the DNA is TGTGCCAGCATTGAGGCAGGGTTGGTCGCTGAAGCTTTCTTT.

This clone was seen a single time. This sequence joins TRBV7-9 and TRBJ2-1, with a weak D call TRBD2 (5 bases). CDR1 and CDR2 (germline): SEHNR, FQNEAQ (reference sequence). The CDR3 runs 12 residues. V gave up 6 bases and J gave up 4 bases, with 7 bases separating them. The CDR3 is CASRTKYNEQFF. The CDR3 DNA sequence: TGTGCCAGCAGGACTAAATACAATGAGCAGTTCTTC.

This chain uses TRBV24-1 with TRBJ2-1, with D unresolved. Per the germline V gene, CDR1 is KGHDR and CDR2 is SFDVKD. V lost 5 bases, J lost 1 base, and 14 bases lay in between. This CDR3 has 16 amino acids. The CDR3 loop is CATSGVAMWSYNEQFF. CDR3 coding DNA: TGTGCCACCAGTGGGGTAGCTATGTGGTCCTACAATGAGCAGTTCTTC.

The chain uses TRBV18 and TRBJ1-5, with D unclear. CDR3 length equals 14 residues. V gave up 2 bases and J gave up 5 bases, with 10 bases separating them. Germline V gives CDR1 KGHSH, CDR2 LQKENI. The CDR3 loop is CASSPEAGYQPQHF. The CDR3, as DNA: TGTGCCAGCTCACCAGAGGCCGGCTATCAGCCCCAGCATTTT. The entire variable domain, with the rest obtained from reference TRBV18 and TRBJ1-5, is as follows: NAGVMQNPRHLVRRRGQEARLRCSPMKGHSHVYWYRQLPEEGLKFMVYLQKENIIDESGMPKERFSAEFPKEGPSILRIQQVVRGDSAAYFCASSPEAGYQPQHFGDGTRLSIL.

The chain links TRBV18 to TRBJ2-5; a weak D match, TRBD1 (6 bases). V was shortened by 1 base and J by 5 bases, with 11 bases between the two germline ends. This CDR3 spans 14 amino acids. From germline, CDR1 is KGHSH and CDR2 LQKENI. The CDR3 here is CASSPQRGSETQYF. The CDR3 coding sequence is TGTGCCAGCTCACCACAAAGGGGGTCTGAGACCCAGTACTTC.

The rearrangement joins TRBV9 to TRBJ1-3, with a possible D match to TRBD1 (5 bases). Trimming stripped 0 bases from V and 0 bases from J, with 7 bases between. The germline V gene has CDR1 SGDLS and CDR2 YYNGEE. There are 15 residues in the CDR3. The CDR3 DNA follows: TGTGCCAGCAGCGTAGGACAGAGCTCTGGAAACACCATATATTTT. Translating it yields CASSVGQSSGNTIYF.

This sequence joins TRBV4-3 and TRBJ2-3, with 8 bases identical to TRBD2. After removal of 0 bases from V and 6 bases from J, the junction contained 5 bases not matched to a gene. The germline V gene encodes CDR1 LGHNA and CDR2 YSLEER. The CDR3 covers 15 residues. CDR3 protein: CASSQESGRGDTQYF. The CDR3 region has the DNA TGCGCCAGCAGCCAAGAGAGCGGGAGAGGGGATACGCAGTATTTT.

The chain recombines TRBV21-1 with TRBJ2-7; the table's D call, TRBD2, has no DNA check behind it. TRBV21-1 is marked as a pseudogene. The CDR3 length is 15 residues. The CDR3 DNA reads TGTGCCAGCAGATGTTTGGGGGGATGGGGTTACGAGCAGTACGTC. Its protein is CASRCLGGWGYEQYV.

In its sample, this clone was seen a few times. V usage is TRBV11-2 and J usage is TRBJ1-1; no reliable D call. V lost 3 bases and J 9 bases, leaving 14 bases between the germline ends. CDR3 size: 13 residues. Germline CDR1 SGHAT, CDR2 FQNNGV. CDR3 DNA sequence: TGTGCCAGCAGCTTGGCTGAGTCCGGGAAAGCTTTCTTT. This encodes CASSLAESGKAFF.

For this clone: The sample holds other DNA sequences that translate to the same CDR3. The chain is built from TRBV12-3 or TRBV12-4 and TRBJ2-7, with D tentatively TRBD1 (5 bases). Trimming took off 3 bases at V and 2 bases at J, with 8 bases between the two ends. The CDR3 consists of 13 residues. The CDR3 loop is CASSLGQTYEQYV. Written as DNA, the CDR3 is TGTGCCAGCAGTTTGGGGCAGACCTACGAGCAGTACGTC.

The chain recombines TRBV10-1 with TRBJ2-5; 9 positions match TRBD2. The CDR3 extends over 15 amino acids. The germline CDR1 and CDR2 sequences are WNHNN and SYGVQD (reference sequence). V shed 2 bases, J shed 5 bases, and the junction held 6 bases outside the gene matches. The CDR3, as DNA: TGCGCCAGCAGTGAGGGTAGCGGGAGTGGGGAGACCCAGTACTTC. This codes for CASSEGSGSGETQYF.

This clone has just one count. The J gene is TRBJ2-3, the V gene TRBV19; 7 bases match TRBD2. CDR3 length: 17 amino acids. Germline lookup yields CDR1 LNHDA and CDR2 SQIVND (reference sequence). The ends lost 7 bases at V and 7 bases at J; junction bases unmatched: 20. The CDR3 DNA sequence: TGTGCCAGTATGGGACCATGGGGCGGGAGACGGGTGAATACGCAGTATTTT. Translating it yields CASMGPWGGRRVNTQYF.